This T cell receptor (beta chain) was identified in a study of regulatory T cells in long-lasting Graves disease. General study results and limits: The study found persistent patients shared more public clonotypes (fewer than 3,000) than new patients (about 1,000).

V lost 3 bases and J lost 4, with 10 bases in between. Germline V CDR1 and CDR2: MDHEN, SYDVKM. This CDR3 has 14 residues. The table lists this clonotype with a few counts. Antigen specificity is unknown. This sample's time point: newly diagnosed GD, antithyroid drugs for less than 3 months. From RNA extracted from PBMCs, the TCR library was made. Staff drew around 10 milliliters of peripheral blood into EDTA tubes. Construction of TCR beta libraries relied on iRepertoire HTBI primers and on Arm-PCR targeting CDR3 regions. TCRdb independently ran MiXCR on the multiplex PCR reads; one entry per CDR3 protein. Among roughly 610,000 distinct CDR3 sequences, 16% were seen once, and the ten largest hold approximately 18%. This sample also appeared in a second study, on T cells in Graves' hyperthyroidism and ophthalmopathy. Turning to that study: Uncontrolled infection, other autoimmune disease, pregnancy or lactation barred patients from enrollment. HTBI primers were employed in a first-round RT-PCR of the TCR CDR3.

The chain recombines TRBV28 with TRBJ1-5; perhaps TRBD1 as D (5 bases). The sequences come from peripheral blood mononuclear cells (PBMCs), collected at new diagnosis, from a patient treated with antithyroid drugs. The clonotype comes from a woman under 40 with Graves disease. In DNA form, the CDR3 reads TGTGCCAGCAGTTTCGGGTGGGGGAATCAGCCCCAGCATTTT. As protein: CASSFGWGNQPQHF.